The sequence of this T cell receptor (beta chain) was determined in a study of cytomegalovirus exposure and HLA in healthy donors. J lost 1 base, V lost 0 bases, and 6 bases had no gene match. In germline, CDR1 is SGHTS, CDR2 YDEGEE. This CDR3 contains 16 residues. Study results and limitations: Later genetic work tied a missense DCLRE1C variant to beta-chain V and J trimming.

The PCR employed 60 Vbeta primers together with 13 Jbeta primers. The table came from immunoSEQ multiplex PCR; TCRdb's copy has only in-frame clones and leaves some out. Its clone listing holds approximately 100,000 clones. On this clone: The antigen is undetermined.

The TCR sequence derives from a man in his fifties in good health and CMV-seronegative. The sequenced sample was PBMCs. The chain couples TRBV5-8 to TRBJ2-7; TRBD2 aligns across 8 bases. In DNA, the CDR3 is TGTGCCAGCAGCTTGGTAGGCGGGGGGCCGTCCTACGAGCAGTACTTC. Its translation is CASSLVGGGPSYEQYF.